This entry lists 25 T cell receptor beta chains sequenced from one sample in a study of blood T cell repertoires in COVID-19. Using immunoSEQ multiplex PCR, the repertoire was profiled, and TCRdb retains in-frame clones only, with some absent. The table lists 150,000 to 200,000 clones, roughly four fifths of them singletons. Sequencing used peripheral blood. These receptors were obtained from a woman in her seventies with COVID-19, enrolled during active disease.

In this sample, this clone turned up once. V and J are TRBV27 and TRBJ1-1, with TRBD1 matching 9 bases. The CDR3 covers 16 residues. Looked up from germline, CDR1 is MNHEY and CDR2 is SMNVEV (reference sequence). J lost 5 bases, V lost 8 bases, and 15 bases had no gene match. CDR3 nucleotide sequence: TGTGCCAGCGGGCCGGGACAGGGCAAGGGGATAACTGAAGCTTTCTTT. It is translated as CASGPGQGKGITEAFF.

The chain joins TRBV7-8 to TRBJ1-1; 8 positions match TRBD1. CDR1 is SGHVS and CDR2 is FQNEAQ in the germline V gene. The CDR3 is 16 amino acids. V dropped 3 bases and J dropped 2; count of bases not matched to a gene: 8. The CDR3 loop is CASSLRGQGANTEAFF. CDR3 coding DNA: TGTGCCAGCAGCTTGAGGGGCCAGGGGGCTAACACTGAAGCTTTCTTT.

This clone was recorded at least ten times. This sequence joins TRBV7-2 and TRBJ1-1; 8 bases match TRBD1. The CDR3 is 14 amino acids. With 6 bases clipped from V and 1 base from J, the junction kept 4 bases outside the gene matches. CDR1 and CDR2 (germline): SGHTA, FQGNSA. The CDR3 spells CASRATGGNTEAFF. CDR3 DNA: TGTGCCAGCAGGGCTACAGGGGGGAACACTGAAGCTTTCTTT.

CDR3: CASSIDRVGGQETQYF. CDR3 nucleotide sequence: TGTGCCAGTAGTATAGATCGTGTTGGCGGGCAAGAGACCCAGTACTTC. The chain has TRBV19 and TRBJ2-5, with D tentatively TRBD2 (5 bases). Germline CDR1 LNHDA, CDR2 SQIVND (reference sequence). The length of the CDR3 is 16 residues. V was pared by 0 bases and J by 2 bases, with 13 bases between.

J is TRBJ1-3 and V is TRBV7-9, with a tentative D call TRBD1 (5 bases). Germline V lookup: CDR1 SEHNR, CDR2 FQNEAQ (reference sequence). This CDR3 region has 15 residues. Trimming stripped 5 bases from V and 0 bases from J, with 11 bases between. CDR3 in DNA: TGTGCCAGCAGCCCGGACGGGGGCTCTGGAAACACCATATATTTT. Protein: CASSPDGGSGNTIYF.

This clone was seen a single time. This rearrangement joins TRBV7-6 to TRBJ1-4; D call uncertain. Germline V gene data show CDR1 as SGHVS and CDR2 as FNYEAQ. Trimming cost V 2 bases and J 0 bases, with 10 bases left between them. This CDR3 spans 16 amino acids. CDR3 in DNA: TGTGCCAGCAGCTTACCCCTGAGTACAACTAATGAAAAACTGTTTTTT. Amino acids: CASSLPLSTTNEKLFF.

The sample holds a few counts of this clone. The V gene is TRBV6-2 or TRBV6-3, the J gene TRBJ2-1, with 14 positions matching TRBD2. Germline trimming cut 5 bases from V and 3 bases from J; bases unmatched to any gene: 3. Per germline, CDR1 MNHEY and CDR2 SVGEGT. The CDR3 loop spans 16 amino acids. Written as DNA, the CDR3 is TGTGCCAGCAGTGCCGGACTAGCGGGAGGCTACAATGAGCAGTTCTTC. Translating gives CASSAGLAGGYNEQFF.

Of note for this clone: Within the sample, other DNA sequences also encode this same CDR3. V gene TRBV19 combines with J gene TRBJ2-4; 7 positions match TRBD2. Germline CDR1 is LNHDA and CDR2 is SQIVND (reference sequence). Unmatched junction bases numbered 7, after V lost 5 bases and J lost 0 bases. This CDR3 has 16 residues. The CDR3 region has the DNA TGTGCCAGTAGTCGCCTAGCGGAACTAGCCAAAAACATTCAGTACTTC. It is translated as CASSRLAELAKNIQYF.

CDR3 region: CASRRGTPANTGELFF. The CDR3 nucleotides are TGTGCCAGTAGAAGAGGGACACCGGCGAACACCGGGGAGCTGTTTTTT. This sequence joins TRBV19 and TRBJ2-2; D possibly corresponds to TRBD1 (6 bases). With 6 bases removed from V and 0 bases from J, the gap between germline ends came to 14 bases. CDR1 is LNHDA and CDR2 is SQIVND in the germline V gene (reference sequence). This CDR3 is built from 16 residues.

This chain joins TRBV2 and TRBJ1-5, with D possibly TRBD1 on 5 matching bases. The CDR3 has 14 amino acids. The V gene's germline CDR1 is SNHLY and CDR2 FYNNEI. Trimming removed 5 bases from V and 3 bases from J, with 11 bases in between. In DNA form, the CDR3 reads TGTGCCAGCAGTCCTCAGGGTGCCAATCAGCCCCAGCATTTT. Amino acids: CASSPQGANQPQHF.

V and J are TRBV7-2 and TRBJ2-3; 8 bases map to TRBD2. Trimming removed 7 bases from V and 4 bases from J; junction bases left unmatched: 10. Per germline, CDR1 SGHTA and CDR2 FQGNSA. The CDR3 is 15 residues long. CDR3 region: CASNPGGGFADTQYF. CDR3 bases: TGTGCCAGCAACCCGGGAGGGGGGTTCGCAGATACGCAGTATTTT.

This clone was detected once. The V gene is TRBV6-6, the J gene TRBJ1-1, with D possibly matching TRBD1 (6 bases). CDR3 size: 15 residues. Germline-derived CDR1 and CDR2 are MNHNY and SVGAGI (reference sequence). With 1 base removed from V and 4 bases from J, the gap between germline ends came to 13 bases. CDR3 region: CASSYLQGRGTEAFF. Here the CDR3 DNA reads TGTGCCAGCAGTTACTTACAGGGACGTGGCACTGAAGCTTTCTTT.

The chain uses TRBV28 and TRBJ2-6; the match to TRBD1 covers 9 bases. CDR3 length: 18 amino acids. Trimming cost V 4 bases and J 0 bases; bases outside gene matches: 7. Germline values: CDR1 MDHEN, CDR2 SYDVKM. The CDR3 region has the DNA TGTGCCAGCAGTTCCGGGACAGGGCTACCCTCTGGGGCCAACGTCCTGACTTTC. This sequence encodes CASSSGTGLPSGANVLTF.

The chain carries TRBV5-4 and TRBJ1-1; no clear D. V lost 0 bases and J lost 9, with 15 bases in between. Germline V lookup: CDR1 SGHNT, CDR2 YYREEE (reference sequence). This CDR3 contains 14 residues. The chain's CDR3 is CASSLGLMGSKAFF. CDR3 sequence (DNA): TGTGCCAGCAGCTTGGGTTTAATGGGCTCCAAAGCTTTCTTT. Variable domain in full (rest from reference TRBV5-4 and TRBJ1-1): ETGVTQSPTHLIKTRGQQVTLRCSSQSGHNTVSWYQQALGQGPQFIFQYYREEENGRGNFPPRFSGLQFPNYSSELNVNALELDDSALYLCASSLGLMGSKAFFGQGTRLTVV.

This chain connects TRBV30 to TRBJ2-2; 9 positions match TRBD1. The CDR3 totals 15 residues. The V gene end was trimmed by 2 bases and the J gene end by 6 bases; junction bases not matched to a gene: 7. Germline CDR1 is GTSNPN and CDR2 is SVGIG (reference sequence). The CDR3 sequence: CAWSLPGQGSGELFF. The CDR3, as DNA: TGTGCCTGGAGTCTCCCGGGACAGGGATCCGGGGAGCTGTTTTTT.

The V call is TRBV2, the J call TRBJ1-5, with 7 positions matching TRBD1. Germline CDR1 and CDR2: SNHLY and FYNNEI. The V gene end was trimmed by 8 bases and the J gene end by 4 bases; junction bases not matched to a gene: 5. This CDR3 is built from 13 residues. Written as DNA, the CDR3 is TGTGCCAGCGGAGAACAGGGGAATCAGCCCCAGCATTTT. This encodes CASGEQGNQPQHF. Complete variable domain (other parts from reference TRBV2 and TRBJ1-5): EPEVTQTPSHQVTQMGQEVILRCVPISNHLYFYWYRQILGQKVEFLVSFYNNEISEKSEIFDDQFSVERPDGSNFTLKIRSTKLEDSAMYFCASGEQGNQPQHFGDGTRLSIL.

The gene calls are TRBV7-2 and TRBJ2-2, with TRBD2 matching 9 bases. The V gene's germline CDR1 is SGHTA and CDR2 FQGNSA. This CDR3 contains 19 residues. V lost 0 bases and J lost 1; bases outside the gene matches: 9. CDR3 DNA: TGTGCCAGCAGCTTAGCAGCGGGAGGTACTTCCCTGAACACCGGGGAGCTGTTTTTT. This sequence encodes CASSLAAGGTSLNTGELFF.

The rearrangement links TRBV9 to TRBJ2-7, with 11 bases matching TRBD2. CDR1 and CDR2 from the germline V gene are SGDLS and YYNGEE. V was pared by 1 base and J by 6 bases, with 9 bases of the junction left unmatched. CDR3 length equals 16 residues. DNA for the CDR3: TGTGCCAGCAGCGTAAGGTCGGCTAGCGGGAGGAGCGAGCAGTACTTC. The encoded protein is CASSVRSASGRSEQYF.

The V call is TRBV19, the J call TRBJ1-5; 8 nucleotides agree with TRBD1. The germline V gene has CDR1 LNHDA and CDR2 SQIVND (reference sequence). The junction had 13 bases not matched to a gene; V was cut back by 6 bases and J by 6 bases. The CDR3 loop spans 16 amino acids. CDR3 residues: CASSLPQGALSQPQHF. DNA of the CDR3: TGTGCCAGTAGCCTCCCCCAGGGGGCGCTTAGTCAGCCCCAGCATTTT.

V and J are TRBV5-6 and TRBJ2-2; D is undetermined. Germline values: CDR1 SGHDT, CDR2 YYEEEE. V was shortened by 0 bases and J by 2 bases, with 5 bases between the two germline ends. The length of the CDR3 is 14 residues. The CDR3, as DNA: TGTGCCAGCAGCTTGGAAGCAAACACCGGGGAGCTGTTTTTT. Amino acid sequence: CASSLEANTGELFF.

J is TRBJ1-2 and V is TRBV5-8; TRBD1 is a possible D gene (6 bases). The germline V gene encodes CDR1 SGHTS and CDR2 YDEGEE. Between the trimmed V and J ends, which lost 3 bases and 4 bases, there was a span of 10 bases. This CDR3 region has 13 residues. The CDR3 DNA follows: TGTGCCAGCAGCTACCAGGGGCTCTATGGCTACACCTTC. Residues: CASSYQGLYGYTF.

In DNA, the CDR3 is TGTGCCAGCAGCCTCAGGCAAAGGGGGGGGAGTGAAAAACTGTTTTTT. Amino acid sequence: CASSLRQRGGSEKLFF. The genes are TRBV7-8 and TRBJ1-4; weak D call: TRBD1 (6 bases). The germline V and J ends were trimmed by 5 bases and 7 bases, with 20 bases remaining between them. Germline V gene data show CDR1 as SGHVS and CDR2 as FQNEAQ. The CDR3 loop spans 16 amino acids.

The V and J genes are TRBV5-1 and TRBJ1-2; possibly TRBD1 for D (6 bases). The germline V and J ends were trimmed by 0 bases and 1 base, with 10 bases remaining between them. The CDR3 runs 15 residues. In germline, CDR1 is SGHRS, CDR2 YFSETQ. The CDR3 nucleotides read TGCGCCAGCAGCTTGGGGACAGTCGTTAACTATGGCTACACCTTC. Residues: CASSLGTVVNYGYTF.

V gene TRBV19 combines with J gene TRBJ2-3, with D perhaps matching TRBD2 (6 bases). Germline CDR1 reads LNHDA; CDR2 reads SQIVND (reference sequence). V dropped 3 bases and J dropped 4 bases, with 11 bases sitting between them. This CDR3 has 14 residues. The CDR3 nucleotides are TGTGCCAGTAGTATTCCCGGGAGTTCAGATACGCAGTATTTT. This sequence encodes CASSIPGSSDTQYF.

This clone was found once. This chain links TRBV6-2 or TRBV6-3 with TRBJ1-2; D remains unclear. V lost 0 bases and J lost 4, with 15 bases in between. This CDR3 has 16 amino acids. CDR1 and CDR2 from the germline V gene are MNHEY and SVGEGT. The DNA of the CDR3 is TGTGCCAGCAGTTACTCGACTCGGTTGAAGTTCTATGGCTACACCTTC. This sequence encodes CASSYSTRLKFYGYTF.